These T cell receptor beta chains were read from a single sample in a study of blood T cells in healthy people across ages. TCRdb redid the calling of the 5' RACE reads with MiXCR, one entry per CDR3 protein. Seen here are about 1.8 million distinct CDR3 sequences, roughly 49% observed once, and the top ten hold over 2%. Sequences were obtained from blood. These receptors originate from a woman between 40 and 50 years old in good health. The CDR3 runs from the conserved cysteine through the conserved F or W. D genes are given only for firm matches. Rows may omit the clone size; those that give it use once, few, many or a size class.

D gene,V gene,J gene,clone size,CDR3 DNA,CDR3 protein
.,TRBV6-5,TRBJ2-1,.,TGTGCCAGCAGTTCGGTTACTGAGGAGCCCCACAATGAGCAGTTCTTC,CASSSVTEEPHNEQFF
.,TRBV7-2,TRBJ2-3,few,TGTGCCAGCATCAAGAGGGCGGGCACAGATACGCAGTATTTT,CASIKRAGTDTQYF
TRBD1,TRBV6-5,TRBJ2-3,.,TGTGCCAGCAGTTACTTCCCCCCGAAGGACAGGGTTACAGATACGCAGTATTTT,CASSYFPPKDRVTDTQYF
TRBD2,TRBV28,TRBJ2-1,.,TGTGCCAGCAGTTCCCTGGATTCTGCGGGGGGTAACAATGAGCAGTTCTTC,CASSSLDSAGGNNEQFF
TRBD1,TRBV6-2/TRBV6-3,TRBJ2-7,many,TGTGCCAGCAGTCGCGGGACAGGGGGCTACGAGCAGTACTTC,CASSRGTGGYEQYF
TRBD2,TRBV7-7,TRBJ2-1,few,TGTGCTAGCAGCTTGACTAGCGGGGTACCGAGCTCCTACAATGAGCAGTTCTTC,CASSLTSGVPSSYNEQFF
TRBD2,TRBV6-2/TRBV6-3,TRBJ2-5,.,TGTGCCAGCAGTTCTCGCGGTCTAGCGGGGGCCCGACAAGAGACCCAGTACTTC,CASSSRGLAGARQETQYF
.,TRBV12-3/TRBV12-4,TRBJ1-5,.,TGTGCCAGCAGCCAGAGGACAGCCCCAAACCAGCCCCAGCATTTT,CASSQRTAPNQPQHF
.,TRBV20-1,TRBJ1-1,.,TGCAGTGCTACCGGCCACACTGAAGCTTTCTTT,CSATGHTEAFF
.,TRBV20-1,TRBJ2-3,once,TGCAGTGCTAGAGTAGGCCCAAGCGGAGATACGCAGTATTTT,CSARVGPSGDTQYF
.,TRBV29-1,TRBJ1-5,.,TGCAGCGTTGAAGGACCTCAGCCCCAGCATTTT,CSVEGPQPQHF
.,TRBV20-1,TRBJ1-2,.,TGCAGTGCTAGGTCCGATTCAGTTGGCTACACCTTC,CSARSDSVGYTF
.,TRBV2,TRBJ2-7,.,TGTGCCAGCAGACTCGACAGCCAGTACTTC,CASRLDSQYF
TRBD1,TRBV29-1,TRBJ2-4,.,TGCAGCGTTGAGACGAGAGGGGGCATAAACATTCAGTACTTC,CSVETRGGINIQYF
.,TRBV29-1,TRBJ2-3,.,TGCAGCGTTCGTAGAAGTCAGCCCCCAGCGGATACGCAGTATTTT,CSVRRSQPPADTQYF
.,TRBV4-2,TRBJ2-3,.,TGTGCCAGCAGCCAAGGGGATGGAACAGCTAGCACAGATACGCAGTATTTT,CASSQGDGTASTDTQYF
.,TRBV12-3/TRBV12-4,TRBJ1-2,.,TGTGCCAGCAGTTTAGACCCGGGGGAGCCGGGCTACACCTTC,CASSLDPGEPGYTF
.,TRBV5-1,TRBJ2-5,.,TGCGCCAGCAGCTTGGCGGTTCTAGGGGGAGTCCAAGAGACCCAGTACTTC,CASSLAVLGGVQETQYF
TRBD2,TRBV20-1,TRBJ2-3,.,TGCAGTGCTGATTCTAGCGGACGCACAGATACGCAGTATTTT,CSADSSGRTDTQYF
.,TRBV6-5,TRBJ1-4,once,TGTGCCAGCAGTTACCGTCCGGGATTCTCAACTAATGAAAAACTGTTTTTT,CASSYRPGFSTNEKLFF
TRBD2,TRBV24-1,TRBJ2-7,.,TGTGCCATCAGTGACTCACTCGGGACTAGCGGGGGAGCAGTGCAGTACTTC,CAISDSLGTSGGAVQYF
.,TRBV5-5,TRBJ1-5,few,TGTGCCAGCAGCCGGGGCCTGAATCAGCCCCAGCATTTT,CASSRGLNQPQHF
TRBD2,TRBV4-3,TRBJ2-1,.,TGCGCCAGCAGCCAAGTGACGGGGGGCTACAATGAGCAGTTCTTC,CASSQVTGGYNEQFF
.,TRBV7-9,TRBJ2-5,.,TGTGCCAGCAGGGCCGGGGGTTACGAGACCCAGTACTTC,CASRAGGYETQYF
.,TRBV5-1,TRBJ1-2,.,TGCGCCAGCAGAAATTCTGCGGGGGTAGACTATGGCTACACCTTC,CASRNSAGVDYGYTF
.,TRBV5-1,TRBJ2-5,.,TGCGCCAGCAGCTTGGAGAACCACCGGGTGGAGGCCCAGTACTTC,CASSLENHRVEAQYF
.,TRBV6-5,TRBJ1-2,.,TGTGCCAGCAGTCCCGACGGACACTATGGCTACACCTTC,CASSPDGHYGYTF
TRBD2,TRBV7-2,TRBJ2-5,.,TGTGCCAGCAGTCCAAAACTAGCGGGGGGGCTTGAGACCCAGTACTTC,CASSPKLAGGLETQYF
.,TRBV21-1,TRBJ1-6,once,TGTGCCAGCAGCAGTGGTCCCCTCCACTTT,CASSSGPLHF
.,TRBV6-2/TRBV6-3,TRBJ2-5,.,TGTGCCAGCAGTCCCGGATTAGTGGCGGCGGTGGTGGAGACCCAGTACTTC,CASSPGLVAAVVETQYF
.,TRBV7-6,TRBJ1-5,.,TGTGCCAGCAGCCCCTCCCCAGGGCCCAGCAATCAGCCCCAGCATTTT,CASSPSPGPSNQPQHF
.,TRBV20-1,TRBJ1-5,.,TGCAGTGCTAGAGTCGAACGAAGGGGGTTTGGCAATCAGCCCCGGCATTTT,CSARVERRGFGNQPRHF
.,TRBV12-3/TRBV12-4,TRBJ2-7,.,TGTGCCAGCAGTTTAGTTGCGGGGAGACCTACCAATGAGCAGTACTTC,CASSLVAGRPTNEQYF
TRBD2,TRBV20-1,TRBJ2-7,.,TGCAGTGCTAGAGATATTTCGGGGGGGCAAGTTTACGAGCAGTACTTC,CSARDISGGQVYEQYF
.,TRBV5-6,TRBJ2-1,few,TGTGCCAGCAGCTTTGACCCGGTGGACTCTCTCAACTCCTACAATGAGCAGTTCTTC,CASSFDPVDSLNSYNEQFF
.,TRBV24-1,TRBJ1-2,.,TGTGCCACCAGTGAGTTCCAGGCCTATGGCTACACCTTC,CATSEFQAYGYTF
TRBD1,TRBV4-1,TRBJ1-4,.,TGCGCCAGCAGCCAAGCGGGGACAGGGGTTGAAAAACTGTTTTTT,CASSQAGTGVEKLFF
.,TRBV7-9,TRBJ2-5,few,TGTGCCAGCAGCTTAGCCACGGGAGCAGAGACCCAGTACTTC,CASSLATGAETQYF
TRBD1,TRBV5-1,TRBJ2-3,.,TGCGCCAGCAGCTTGCCCCGGGACAGGGTCACAGATACGCAGTATTTT,CASSLPRDRVTDTQYF
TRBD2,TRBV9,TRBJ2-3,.,TGTGCCAGCAGCGCTCCGACTAGCGGGGGAAACCCACACACAGATACGCAGTATTTT,CASSAPTSGGNPHTDTQYF
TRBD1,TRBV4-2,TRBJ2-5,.,TGTGCCAGCAGCCAAGAGGCAGGGGGAAACCAAGAGACCCAGTACTTC,CASSQEAGGNQETQYF
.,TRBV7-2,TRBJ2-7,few,TGTGCCAGCAGCACAGCGGCCCGCTCCTACGAGCAGTACTTC,CASSTAARSYEQYF
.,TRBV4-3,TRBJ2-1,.,TGCGCCAGCAGCAAAACAGGGTACAATGAGCAGTTCTTC,CASSKTGYNEQFF
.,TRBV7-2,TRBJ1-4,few,TGTGCCAGCAGCTTGCGCTCGGGACGGCAAAATGAAAAACTGTTTTTT,CASSLRSGRQNEKLFF
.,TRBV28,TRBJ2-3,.,TGTGCCAGCAGCCCGGTACGCGTTGTCGATACGCAGTATTTT,CASSPVRVVDTQYF
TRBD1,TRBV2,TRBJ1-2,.,TGTGCCAGCAGTGGGGACAGGGGGGCCTATGGCTACACCTTC,CASSGDRGAYGYTF
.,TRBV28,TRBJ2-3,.,TGTGCCAGCACCCGCTCGGGGCCAGTCGGGCAAGATACGCAGTATTTT,CASTRSGPVGQDTQYF
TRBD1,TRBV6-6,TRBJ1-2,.,TGTGCCAGCAGTTACCGCGGACAGGTGCCGGTCTATGGCTACACCTTC,CASSYRGQVPVYGYTF